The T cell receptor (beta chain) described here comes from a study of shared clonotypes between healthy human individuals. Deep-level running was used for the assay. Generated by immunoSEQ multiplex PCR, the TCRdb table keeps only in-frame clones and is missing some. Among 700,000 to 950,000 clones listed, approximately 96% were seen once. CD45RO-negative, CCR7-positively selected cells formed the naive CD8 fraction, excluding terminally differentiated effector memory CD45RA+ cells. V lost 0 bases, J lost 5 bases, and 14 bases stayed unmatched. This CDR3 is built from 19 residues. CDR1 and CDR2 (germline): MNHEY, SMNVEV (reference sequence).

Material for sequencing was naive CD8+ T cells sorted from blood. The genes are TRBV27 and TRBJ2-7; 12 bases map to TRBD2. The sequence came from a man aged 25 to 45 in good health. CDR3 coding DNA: TGTGCCAGCAGTTTATCTCTCCTCCACCTTCTAGCGGGAGGGGACGAGCAGTACTTC. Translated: CASSLSLLHLLAGGDEQYF.